Described below is a single T cell receptor (beta chain) sequence and its context. Its antigen has not been determined. The receptor library was made with 5' RACE. Preparation of each TCR library used around 3.5 ug of total RNA. cDNA was synthesized with SMARTScribe reverse transcriptase in eight separate reactions per sample. During cDNA synthesis, template switching was used to introduce unique molecular identifiers that contained a 6-nucleotide sample barcode. TCRalpha and TCRbeta cDNA was amplified in two nested PCRs of roughly 16 and 10 cycles, and bead purification was carried out after each PCR. Before amplification, the cDNA was both treated with uracil DNA-glycosylase and purified with the QIAquick PCR purification kit. The second PCR added Illumina TruSeq-compatible adapters along with sample-specific barcodes. TapeStation and Qubit were used to check library quality and concentration, and 4.5 to 6.5 ng of each library was pooled. Pooled libraries were sequenced on an Illumina HiSeq2500 single-index Rapid Run with 2 x 100 bp reads and custom sequencing primers. The published analysis was carried out like this. MiGEC version 1.2.6 was used for UMI-based consensus assembly to correct PCR and sequencing errors. V(D)J alignment, clonotype assembly and CDR3 extraction were performed with MiXCR version 2.1.1. To normalise gene usage, clonotype sharing and MAIT/NKT TCR abundance, the analysis used the top 1000, 10 000 and 20 000 clonotypes per sample. Diversity was computed as the inverse Simpson index with the vegan R package after downsampling to 27 000 UMIs. Paired Mann-Whitney U tests were applied to discordant twin pairs, and Benjamini-Hochberg correction was used for multiple testing. Once TCRdb had reprocessed the reads, it stored one entry per CDR3 protein sequence and supplied no DNA. The V and J calls were not made by the authors but by TCRdb's processing. For this sample, the table gives approximately 110,000 distinct CDR3 sequences. Roughly an eighth of the sample belongs to the ten largest clones.

The entry originates in a study of monozygotic twins with inflammatory bowel disease (dated by TCRdb to the late 2010s). Describing the broader study: In total, roughly 30 monozygotic twin pairs made up the full study: 19 Danish pairs, all IBD-discordant, plus nine German pairs, of which four were IBD-concordant and five were IBD-discordant. Within discordant pairs, disease-associated traits were sought mainly by comparing IBD patients with their genetically identical healthy co-twins. Each individual had, on average, about 151 000 unique TCRalpha sequences and 181 000 unique TCRbeta sequences available for analysis. What the authors observed across the whole study: Concordant and discordant twins showed no difference in repertoire similarity, possibly because of limited statistical power. TCRbeta repertoire diversity, by inverse Simpson index, was decreased in IBD patients compared with their healthy co-twins. Differing immunosuppressive treatments among patients may have added background noise and inter-individual variability to the repertoires. Different T cell subtypes could not be distinguished in the analysis. Compared with healthy twins, IBD patients had fewer clonotypes in common with other individuals, a difference most pronounced in patients showing signs of disease activity. The results gave no support for a single strong signal or clonotype linked to IBD.

Based on the germline V gene, the CDR1 and CDR2 sequences are SGHRS and YFSETQ. The CDR3 measures 14 amino acids from cysteine to phenylalanine. DNA is not on record. From each donor, an approximately 2.5 ml peripheral blood sample was collected into PAXgene tubes and kept at -80 degrees C. Without any T cell sorting, total RNA was extracted from whole blood using the PAXgene blood miRNA kit on an automated QIAcube. Peripheral blood from monozygotic twin pairs concordant or discordant for inflammatory bowel disease was subjected to deep TCRalpha and TCRbeta repertoire profiling with unique molecular barcoding. Smoking habits were recorded for all twin pairs, and individuals were classified as current, former or never smokers.

The source of this sequence is a human donor with ulcerative colitis or Crohn's disease, or a healthy co-twin of an affected twin (not recorded which). The V and J segments used are TRBV5-1 and TRBJ2-6. The sample consisted of blood. The CDR3 sequence is CASRSISGANVLTF.